This entry lists 27 T cell receptor beta chains sequenced from one sample in a study of cytomegalovirus exposure and HLA in healthy donors. A multiplex PCR was run with 60 Vbeta primers and 13 Jbeta primers. Some clones are missing from TCRdb's copy, which holds only in-frame ones; the method was immunoSEQ multiplex PCR. The table includes about 110,000 clones, 65% to 85% detected once. Input material: PBMCs. The receptors shown here come from a man aged 18 to 35 in good health and CMV-seronegative.

CDR3 sequence: CASSYSIPSGGYGYTF. The CDR3 nucleotides are TGTGCCAGCAGTTACTCGATTCCTTCGGGGGGCTATGGCTACACCTTC. The chain couples TRBV6-5 to TRBJ1-2, with D maybe TRBD1 (5 bases). Trimming left V 0 bases short and J 4 bases short, with 15 bases between. The germline V gene encodes CDR1 MNHEY and CDR2 SVGAGI. The CDR3 contains 16 residues.

The chain has TRBV18 and TRBJ1-1, with 7 bases aligning to TRBD1. The V gene end was trimmed by 2 bases and the J gene end by 1 base; junction bases not matched to a gene: 4. Germline V lookup: CDR1 KGHSH, CDR2 LQKENI. CDR3 size: 15 residues. The CDR3 DNA reads as TGTGCCAGCTCACCAGTAGGGGGCCGGAACACTGAAGCTTTCTTT. This sequence encodes CASSPVGGRNTEAFF.

This clone was counted a few times. V and J are TRBV18 and TRBJ1-1; TRBD1 is a possible D gene (5 bases). This CDR3 has 14 amino acids. Germline V gives CDR1 KGHSH, CDR2 LQKENI. V was trimmed by 4 bases and J by 2 bases, leaving 11 bases between them. CDR3 in DNA: TGTGCCAGCTCACGACAGCAATCCAACACTGAAGCTTTCTTT. This translates into CASSRQQSNTEAFF.

This clone was seen once. The chain uses TRBV19 and TRBJ1-2; 7 bases fit TRBD1. CDR3 length: 14 residues. CDR1 LNHDA and CDR2 SQIVND come from the germline V gene (reference sequence). The V and J ends lost 7 bases and 5 bases, in that order; junction bases with no gene match: 10. The CDR3 loop is CASKETGRSYGYTF. CDR3 nucleotides: TGTGCCAGTAAAGAGACAGGGCGTAGTTATGGCTACACCTTC.

This sequence joins TRBV21-1 and TRBJ2-5; TRBD2 was called by the table and not checked on the DNA. TRBV21-1 constitutes a pseudogene. The CDR3 spans 14 residues. The CDR3 sequence is CASSKERDLETQYF. DNA of the CDR3: TGTGCCAGCAGCAAGGAAAGGGACTTGGAGACCCAGTACTTC.

This clone was seen just once. The V gene is TRBV5-1, the J gene TRBJ1-2, with D maybe TRBD1 (5 bases). The ends were cut back, 4 bases at V and 4 bases at J, with 17 bases in the middle. This CDR3 comprises 15 residues. Germline values: CDR1 SGHRS, CDR2 YFSETQ. DNA of the CDR3: TGCGCCAGCAGCCCGGGACGGGGGGTGCTCTATGGCTACACCTTC. Residues: CASSPGRGVLYGYTF.

V gene TRBV10-1 combines with J gene TRBJ2-5; TRBD2 agrees at 9 bases. V was clipped by 6 bases and J by 1 base; unmatched bases: 9. The CDR3 has 16 amino acids. Germline V gives CDR1 WNHNN, CDR2 SYGVQD (reference sequence). The CDR3: CASRALAGEFQETQYF. The CDR3 DNA follows: TGCGCCAGCAGGGCCTTAGCGGGGGAGTTCCAAGAGACCCAGTACTTC.

J is TRBJ2-7 and V is TRBV19; tentatively, D is TRBD1 (6 bases). Per the germline V gene, CDR1 is LNHDA and CDR2 is SQIVND (reference sequence). With 8 bases removed from V and 1 base from J, the gap between germline ends came to 12 bases. The CDR3 spans 13 residues. The CDR3 region is CASDAGTSYEQYF. CDR3 nucleotide sequence: TGTGCCAGTGACGCCGGGACATCCTACGAGCAGTACTTC.

This chain uses TRBV18 with TRBJ1-5; D is unresolved. This CDR3 has 15 amino acids. Germline lookup yields CDR1 KGHSH and CDR2 LQKENI. Trimming stripped 3 bases from V and 0 bases from J, with 9 bases between. CDR3 bases: TGTGCCAGCTCACCCCCGGGATTTAGCAATCAGCCCCAGCATTTT. This codes for CASSPPGFSNQPQHF.

The chain links TRBV21-1 to TRBJ2-4; the table's TRBD2 call for D was not verified on the DNA. TRBV21-1 is designated a pseudogene. The CDR3 consists of 16 residues. CDR3 amino acids: CASSKPRGGLKNIQYF. In nucleotides, the CDR3 is TGTGCCAGCAGCAAACCTCGGGGGGGCCTCAAAAACATTCAGTACTTC.

This chain links TRBV29-1 with TRBJ1-2, with TRBD1 identical over 9 bases. V shed 5 bases, J shed 4 bases, and the junction held 11 bases outside the gene matches. This CDR3 spans 15 amino acids. Germline V CDR1 and CDR2: SQVTM, ANQGSEA. The CDR3: CSVRDREKGGYGYTF. The DNA of the CDR3 is TGCAGCGTTCGGGACAGGGAGAAGGGAGGCTATGGCTACACCTTC.

The chain recombines TRBV12-5 with TRBJ1-5; D remains ambiguous. Trimming stripped 3 bases from V and 4 bases from J, with 7 bases between. The germline CDR1 and CDR2 sequences are LGHNT and FRNRAP. The CDR3 length is 13 residues. CDR3 sequence reads: CASGFGGNQPQHF. The DNA of the CDR3 is TGTGCTAGTGGTTTTGGCGGGAATCAGCCCCAGCATTTT.

In this sample, this clone turned up a few times. The rearrangement joins TRBV7-6 to TRBJ1-5, with TRBD1 as a possible D gene (6 bases). Trimming stripped 1 base from V and 5 bases from J, with 18 bases between. The CDR3 sequence is 17 residues long. In germline, CDR1 is SGHVS, CDR2 FNYEAQ. The CDR3 bases are TGTGCCAGCAGCTTAGAATTCGGACAGTTAGAAGATCAGCCCCAGCATTTT. Encoded protein: CASSLEFGQLEDQPQHF.

This chain joins TRBV7-8 and TRBJ1-5; 9 positions match TRBD1. From germline, CDR1 is SGHVS and CDR2 FQNEAQ. This CDR3 comprises 15 residues. V gave up 3 bases and J gave up 3 bases; unmatched junction bases: 3. The CDR3 loop reads CASSFGQGSNQPQHF. CDR3 DNA sequence: TGTGCCAGCAGCTTCGGACAGGGGTCCAATCAGCCCCAGCATTTT.

This clone was seen once. V gene TRBV5-1 combines with J gene TRBJ2-1; the match to TRBD2 covers 9 bases. The junction had 6 bases not matched to a gene; V was cut back by 6 bases and J by 8 bases. CDR3 size: 13 residues. The germline CDR1 and CDR2 sequences are SGHRS and YFSETQ. The CDR3 region has the DNA TGCGCCAGCAACCGCGGGGGGGCCGATGAGCAGTTCTTC. Residues: CASNRGGADEQFF.

The V call is TRBV28, the J call TRBJ2-3; weak D call: TRBD2 (5 bases). CDR3 length: 13 residues. Germline values: CDR1 MDHEN, CDR2 SYDVKM. V lost 4 bases and J lost 1, with 6 bases in between. This chain's CDR3 is CASSSAGTDTQYF. Written as DNA, the CDR3 is TGTGCCAGCAGTTCAGCGGGCACAGATACGCAGTATTTT.

This clone appeared a few times. This chain's CDR3 is CASSLISGRSNYGYTF. The CDR3, as DNA: TGTGCCAGCAGCTTGATCTCAGGTCGTTCTAACTATGGCTACACCTTC. V gene TRBV5-5 combines with J gene TRBJ1-2; D not certain. Germline CDR1 and CDR2: SGHKS and YYEKEE (reference sequence). The CDR3 totals 16 residues. V was trimmed by 1 base and J by 0 bases, leaving 13 bases between them.

V is TRBV7-6 and J is TRBJ2-1; D not resolved. Trimming took off 0 bases at V and 10 bases at J, with 7 bases between the two ends. This CDR3 is built from 12 residues. Germline V gene data show CDR1 as SGHVS and CDR2 as FNYEAQ. The CDR3 sequence: CASSLALEEQFF. Written as DNA, the CDR3 is TGTGCCAGCAGCTTAGCGCTGGAGGAGCAGTTCTTC.

The CDR3 spells CAISEEGAETQYF. CDR3 bases: TGTGCCATCAGTGAAGAGGGGGCAGAGACCCAGTACTTC. The rearrangement uses TRBV10-3 and TRBJ2-5, with 7 nucleotides matching TRBD1. This CDR3 is built from 13 residues. Germline CDR1 and CDR2: ENHRY and SYGVKD. With 3 bases clipped from V and 4 bases from J, the junction kept 2 bases outside the gene matches.

The table lists this clone with many counts. V usage is TRBV28 and J usage is TRBJ2-6, with 8 bases identical to TRBD2. Germline CDR1 and CDR2: MDHEN and SYDVKM. Germline trimming cut 6 bases from V and 0 bases from J; bases unmatched to any gene: 4. The CDR3 is made up of 16 amino acids. In nucleotides, the CDR3 is TGTGCCAGCAGCTCGGGGGGGGTCTCTGGGGCCAACGTCCTGACTTTC. Residues: CASSSGGVSGANVLTF.

This chain connects TRBV6-5 to TRBJ1-5; the D gene is possibly TRBD1 (6 bases). V was cut by 6 bases and J by 3 bases, with 9 bases left in between. This CDR3 contains 13 residues. Per germline, CDR1 MNHEY and CDR2 SVGAGI. The CDR3, as DNA: TGTGCCAGCAGCGACAGGCTCAATCAGCCCCAGCATTTT. Protein sequence: CASSDRLNQPQHF.

V and J are TRBV5-1 and TRBJ1-6, with 11 bases aligning to TRBD1. V gave up 5 bases and J gave up 10 bases; unmatched junction bases: 11. Germline V gene lookup returns CDR1 SGHRS and CDR2 YFSETQ. The CDR3 contains 16 residues. The CDR3 DNA is TGCGCCAGCAGTAGCCGTGGACAGGGGGCGAACTCACCCCTCCACTTT. It yields the protein CASSSRGQGANSPLHF. The full variable domain, in which reference TRBV5-1 and TRBJ1-6 provide the parts outside the CDR3, is KAGVTQTPRYLIKTRGQQVTLSCSPISGHRSVSWYQQTPGQGLQFLFEYFSETQRNKGNFPGRFSGRQFSNSRSEMNVSTLELGDSALYLCASSSRGQGANSPLHFGNGTRLTVT.

The rearrangement joins TRBV7-9 to TRBJ1-4, with D uncertain. The germline gives CDR1 SEHNR, CDR2 FQNEAQ (reference sequence). Trimming took 11 bases from V and 5 from J, leaving 24 bases between them. The CDR3 is made up of 16 amino acids. The CDR3 nucleotides read TGTGCCTGGAGGAAAAGTGGATCACTGAGGAATGAAAAACTGTTTTTT. It specifies CAWRKSGSLRNEKLFF. Supplemented by reference TRBV7-9 and TRBJ1-4, the full variable domain reads DTGVSQNPRHKITKRGQNVTFRCDPISEHNRLYWYRQTLGQGPEFLTYFQNEAQLEKSRLLSDRFSAERPKGSFSTLEIQRTEQGDSAMYLCAWRKSGSLRNEKLFFGSGTQLSVL.

The chain combines TRBV2 with TRBJ2-5; 13 nucleotides align to TRBD2. In germline, CDR1 is SNHLY, CDR2 FYNNEI. The CDR3 covers 15 residues. J lost 5 bases, V lost 7 bases, and 7 bases had no gene match. CDR3 coding DNA: TGTGCCAGCACCCGACTAGCGGGGGGTTATGAGACCCAGTACTTC. This translates into CASTRLAGGYETQYF. The full variable domain, rest sourced from reference TRBV2 and TRBJ2-5, is EPEVTQTPSHQVTQMGQEVILRCVPISNHLYFYWYRQILGQKVEFLVSFYNNEISEKSEIFDDQFSVERPDGSNFTLKIRSTKLEDSAMYFCASTRLAGGYETQYFGPGTRLLVL.

The chain is built from TRBV4-2 and TRBJ1-2, with TRBD1 as a possible D gene (6 bases). The CDR3 consists of 13 residues. V was shortened by 7 bases and J by 1 base, with 10 bases between the two germline ends. Per the germline V gene, CDR1 is LGHNA and CDR2 is YNFKEQ. The CDR3 reads CASTPDSNYGYTF. CDR3 in DNA: TGTGCCAGCACCCCGGACAGTAACTATGGCTACACCTTC.

The J gene is TRBJ2-7, the V gene TRBV7-3; tentative D call: TRBD1 (6 bases). The V gene's germline CDR1 is SGHTA and CDR2 FQGTGA. Trimming shortened V by 5 bases and J by 3 bases, and 17 bases separated the two germline ends. This CDR3 comprises 15 residues. As DNA, the CDR3 is TGTGCCAGCAGCGAGACAGGTCTCCCAATCTACGAGCAGTACTTC. It translates to CASSETGLPIYEQYF. Variable domain in full (rest from reference TRBV7-3 and TRBJ2-7): GAGVSQTPSNKVTEKGKYVELRCDPISGHTALYWYRQSLGQGPEFLIYFQGTGAADDSGLPNDRFFAVRPEGSVSTLKIQRTERGDSAVYLCASSETGLPIYEQYFGPGTRLTVT.

The gene calls are TRBV28 and TRBJ1-4; 8 bases match TRBD1. The CDR3 is made up of 15 amino acids. CDR1 and CDR2 from the germline V gene are MDHEN and SYDVKM. J was trimmed by 2 bases and V by 5 bases; bases with no gene match: 4. CDR3 nucleotide sequence: TGTGCCAGCAGTGGACAGGGAAGGACTAATGAAAAACTGTTTTTT. Its translation is CASSGQGRTNEKLFF.